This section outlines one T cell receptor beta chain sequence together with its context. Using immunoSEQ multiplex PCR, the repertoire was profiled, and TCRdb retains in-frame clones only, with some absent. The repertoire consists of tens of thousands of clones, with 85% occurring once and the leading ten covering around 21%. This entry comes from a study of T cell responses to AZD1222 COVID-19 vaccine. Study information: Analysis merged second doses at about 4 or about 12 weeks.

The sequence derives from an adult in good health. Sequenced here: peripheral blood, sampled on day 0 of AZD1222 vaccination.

CDR3 sequence: CAWSEDSNQPQHF. The CDR3 DNA follows: TGTGCCTGGAGTGAGGATAGCAATCAGCCCCAGCATTTT. The chain joins TRBV30 to TRBJ1-5, with D hard to call. V lost 1 base and J 0 bases, leaving 4 bases between the germline ends. Germline-derived CDR1 and CDR2 are GTSNPN and SVGIG (reference sequence). The length of the CDR3 is 13 residues.